These T cell receptor beta chains were read from a single sample in a study of human T cells and chemical hapten exposure. TCRdb independently ran MiXCR on the 5' RACE reads; one entry per CDR3 protein. The data hold 65,000 to 90,000 distinct CDR3 sequences, with around a sixth observed a single time. These receptors were collected from a female donor in good health. CDR3s include the opening cysteine and the closing phenylalanine or tryptophan. The D gene is left open where the match is weak.

TRBD2 TRBV7-2 CASSLLAGGPYEQYF
. TRBV5-1 CASYVGGTLSYEQYF
TRBD2 TRBV4-2 CASSQGGLGEEQFF
TRBD1 TRBV18 CASSPFTGDQGTDTQYF
. TRBV2 CASSDTNYGYTF
. TRBV3-1 CASSQDWAREETQYF
. TRBV5-1 CASSLLGTRQETQYF
. TRBV5-6 CASSPEYRTNYGYTF
. TRBV6-1 CASRPPRGRRSYGYTF
. TRBV4-3 CASSEDSHQPQHF
TRBD1 TRBV2 CASSPDRGDQPQNF
TRBD1 TRBV5-5 CASSGTGVYNEQFF
. TRBV10-3 CAISESVGRSSGNTIYF
. TRBV5-1 CASSPRDRADTQYF
TRBD1 TRBV6-1 CASRTGPGDEKLFF
. TRBV30 CAWRRVSYNSPLHF
. TRBV20-1 CSTGYNEQFF
. TRBV29-1 CSVGQNHNEQFF
TRBD2 TRBV29-1 CSVDGLAGRQETQYF
. TRBV28 CASSPTRAEGDTQYF
. TRBV4-1 CASSQDSATGNQPQHF
. TRBV3-1 CASSQVSQNAGTEAFF
. TRBV12-3/TRBV12-4 CASSLLGDSHYF
TRBD2 TRBV20-1 CSAPREGRNEQFF
. TRBV5-1 CASSLDGGPGDTQYF
. TRBV20-1 CSAQRGGVSTDTQYF
TRBD2 TRBV5-1 CASSRDGTSGSDTQYF
TRBD1 TRBV3-1 CASSGTVRSTEAFF
. TRBV20-1 CSARESKPNTGELFF
. TRBV12-3/TRBV12-4 CASSDSYNSPLHF
. TRBV4-3 CASSQDRVNSEAFF
. TRBV11-2 CASSPLGWQETQYF
. TRBV29-1 CSVDRRGSQNTEAFF
. TRBV9 CASSPRRGGMNTEAFF
. TRBV5-6 CASSQTATDTQYF
TRBD2 TRBV2 CASRTSTSGETQYF
. TRBV5-1 CASSLGGEETQYF
TRBD2 TRBV2 CASSVGLAGYNEQFF
. TRBV21-1 CASSTRIPGTTYIHEQFF
. TRBV24-1 CATSDRHTGITNEQFF
. TRBV24-1 CATSDLIEQFF
. TRBV5-1 CASWDGGDTDTQYF
TRBD1 TRBV20-1 CSATREQGAEGYTF
. TRBV4-1 CASSQGRGRRNTEAFF
TRBD1 TRBV29-1 CSGTGGSYTEAFF
. TRBV7-8 CASSLFGILGGANTGELFF